The 30 T cell receptor beta chains below all came from one sample that was sequenced in a study of T-cell reconstitution after alpha-beta-depleted transplantation in children. During its preparation, the TCRbeta library received unique molecular identifiers. Via MiXCR, TCRdb re-called the PCR reads, giving one row per CDR3 protein. The data contain a few hundred thousand distinct CDR3 sequences, 11% of them singletons. The material sequenced was PBMCs from the stem cell graft donor, taken from the stem cell graft. The receptors were gathered from a human donor who donated a stem cell graft to a child with acute myeloid leukemia.

This clonotype was seen a handful of times. The CDR3 nucleotides are TGCGCCAGCAATGGGGACCGGATGAACACTGAAGCTTTCTTT. Amino acid sequence: CASNGDRMNTEAFF. The chain links TRBV5-1 to TRBJ1-1; tentatively, D is TRBD1 (5 bases). This CDR3 contains 14 residues. Per germline, CDR1 SGHRS and CDR2 YFSETQ. V lost 6 bases and J 0 bases, leaving 12 bases between the germline ends.

The chain recombines TRBV11-2 with TRBJ2-1, with 12 bases identical to TRBD2. Germline V gives CDR1 SGHAT, CDR2 FQNNGV. Trimming removed 4 bases from V and 4 bases from J; junction bases left unmatched: 11. The CDR3 runs 18 residues. The CDR3 DNA is TGTGCCAGCAGCTCCCCGGGTCTAGCGGGGGGGATTTACAATGAGCAGTTCTTC. Translation gives CASSSPGLAGGIYNEQFF.

This clonotype has a handful of counts. The V and J genes are TRBV5-1 and TRBJ2-1; 13 positions agree with TRBD2. This CDR3 is built from 18 residues. V was clipped by 4 bases and J by 0 bases; unmatched bases: 7. Germline V lookup: CDR1 SGHRS, CDR2 YFSETQ. The DNA of the CDR3 is TGCGCCAGCAGCACCGGGACTAGCGGGGCCAGCTCCTACAATGAGCAGTTCTTC. Translated: CASSTGTSGASSYNEQFF.

This clonotype was seen more than once but under ten times. The chain couples TRBV5-5 to TRBJ1-1; tentative D call: TRBD1 (5 bases). CDR3 length: 13 amino acids. V lost 5 bases to trimming and J lost 4 bases, with 12 bases between them. Germline loops: CDR1 SGHKS, CDR2 YYEKEE (reference sequence). CDR3 protein: CASRRFGGTEAFF. As DNA, the CDR3 is TGTGCCAGCAGAAGGTTTGGGGGCACTGAAGCTTTCTTT.

This clonotype appeared a few times. This rearrangement joins TRBV2 to TRBJ2-5; TRBD2 might be the D (6 bases). CDR1 SNHLY and CDR2 FYNNEI come from the germline V gene. This CDR3 comprises 15 residues. Deletions cut 4 bases from V and 0 bases from J, with 12 bases between. In DNA form, the CDR3 reads TGTGCCAGCAGTGTGGCGGGATGGTACCAAGAGACCCAGTACTTC. Translating gives CASSVAGWYQETQYF.

The DNA of the CDR3 is TGTGCCAGCAGTTTGGGTAAAAAGTACGAGCAGTACTTC. Encoded protein: CASSLGKKYEQYF. The chain has TRBV12-3 or TRBV12-4 and TRBJ2-7; D remains ambiguous. The germline V and J ends were trimmed by 3 bases and 4 bases, with 10 bases remaining between them. The CDR3 consists of 13 residues.

This clonotype has more than one count but fewer than ten. This chain connects TRBV7-2 to TRBJ1-6, with D possibly matching TRBD1 (6 bases). The ends were cut back, 2 bases at V and 3 bases at J, with 14 bases in the middle. CDR3 size: 17 residues. From germline, CDR1 is SGHTA and CDR2 FQGNSA. The CDR3 loop is CASSLRDNLYYNSPLHF. CDR3 DNA: TGTGCCAGCAGCTTACGGGACAACCTCTACTATAATTCACCCCTCCACTTT.

Comment on this clonotype: At one end, the junction sequence differs from germline, possibly due to a read error. CDR3 sequence: CSARMGHWVNTEAFF. CDR3 nucleotides: TGCAGTGCTAGGATGGGGCATTGGGTGAACACTGAAGCTTTCTTC. V and J are TRBV20-1 and TRBJ1-1; D possibly corresponds to TRBD1 (5 bases). The germline gives CDR1 DFQATT, CDR2 SNEGSKA (reference sequence). The length of the CDR3 is 15 residues.

This clonotype was counted between two and nine times. V usage is TRBV24-1 and J usage is TRBJ2-2; D uncertain. The V end was cut by 3 bases, the J end by 0 bases, with 1 base between. Germline CDR1 and CDR2: KGHDR and SFDVKD. The CDR3 runs 13 residues. The DNA for the CDR3 is TGTGCCACCAGTGATACGAACACCGGGGAGCTGTTTTTT. Its protein is CATSDTNTGELFF.

This clonotype showed up just a few times. The chain carries TRBV20-1 and TRBJ2-5; 11 nucleotides agree with TRBD2. Germline CDR1 reads DFQATT; CDR2 reads SNEGSKA (reference sequence). The CDR3 runs 15 residues. With 5 bases clipped from V and 5 bases from J, the junction kept 10 bases outside the gene matches. CDR3 residues: CSASLAGGPRETQYF. In nucleotides, the CDR3 is TGCAGTGCTTCCCTAGCGGGGGGCCCGCGGGAGACCCAGTACTTC.

This clonotype was recorded a few times. The rearrangement uses TRBV18 and TRBJ1-2, with 7 nucleotides matching TRBD1. The junction had 8 bases not matched to a gene; V was cut back by 8 bases and J by 2 bases. Germline CDR1 reads KGHSH; CDR2 reads LQKENI. The CDR3 is 14 amino acids. CDR3 nucleotide sequence: TGTGCCAGCGGGGGGACAGACCTAAACTATGGCTACACCTTC. This encodes CASGGTDLNYGYTF.

This clonotype was counted only a few times. The V call is TRBV20-1, the J call TRBJ2-1; no definite D call. The CDR3 runs 12 residues. Germline V gene lookup returns CDR1 DFQATT and CDR2 SNEGSKA (reference sequence). Trimming cost V 2 bases and J 9 bases, with 11 bases left between them. CDR3 loop: CSARRPAGEQFF. The CDR3 DNA reads TGCAGTGCTAGAAGGCCCGCCGGTGAGCAGTTCTTC.

This clonotype was seen only a few times. This chain connects TRBV20-1 to TRBJ2-5, with 12 positions matching TRBD2. The CDR3 sequence is 15 residues long. The trim removed 4 bases at V and 2 bases at J, leaving 5 bases unmatched. Germline CDR1 DFQATT, CDR2 SNEGSKA (reference sequence). CDR3 nucleotide sequence: TGCAGTGCTAAACCGACTAGCGGGAGTCAAGAGACCCAGTACTTC. Its translation is CSAKPTSGSQETQYF.

In this sample, this clonotype turned up a few times. An end of the junction differs from the germline gene, which may be a read error. The chain combines TRBV30 with TRBJ2-7; 8 bases line up with TRBD2. This CDR3 contains 13 residues. In germline, CDR1 is GTSNPN, CDR2 SVGIG (reference sequence). CDR3 protein: CAWRGLVSHEQYF. In DNA, the CDR3 is TGTGCCTGGAGGGGACTAGTCTCCCACGAGCAGTACTTC.

Only a few counts were recorded for this clonotype. The chain carries TRBV6-5 and TRBJ2-5, with a tentative D call TRBD2 (6 bases). CDR3 length: 13 residues. Trimming took 4 bases from V and 7 from J, leaving 13 bases between them. CDR1 and CDR2 (germline): MNHEY, SVGAGI. The CDR3 nucleotides read TGTGCCAGCAGTTCCCCGGGGGTAGGGACCCAGTACTTC. This gives the protein CASSSPGVGTQYF.

The chain is built from TRBV7-2 and TRBJ2-1; 12 bases fit TRBD2. With 5 bases clipped from V and 3 bases from J, the junction kept 8 bases outside the gene matches. Germline V lookup: CDR1 SGHTA, CDR2 FQGNSA. The CDR3 runs to 17 residues. DNA for the CDR3: TGTGCCAGCAGCCAGGGGCTAGCGGGAGGGTTCTACAATGAGCAGTTCTTC. Amino acids: CASSQGLAGGFYNEQFF.

A remark on this clonotype: One junction end does not reproduce the germline sequence, and a read error may be involved. The V call is TRBV20-1, the J call TRBJ1-5, with 10 bases aligning to TRBD1. CDR3 size: 16 residues. The germline V gene encodes CDR1 DFQATT and CDR2 SNEGSKA (reference sequence). The CDR3, as DNA: TGCTGTGCTAGAGACAGACAGGGGGCGAGCAATCAGCCCCAGCATTTT. The encoded protein is CCARDRQGASNQPQHF.

This clonotype was counted at least ten times. The CDR3 spells CSARSGNGDTQYF. The CDR3 DNA reads TGCAGTGCTAGGTCAGGGAACGGAGATACGCAGTATTTT. The chain carries TRBV20-1 and TRBJ2-3, with D possibly being TRBD1 (5 bases). The germline V gene has CDR1 DFQATT and CDR2 SNEGSKA (reference sequence). The length of the CDR3 is 13 residues. V shed 3 bases and J shed 5 bases, with 12 bases lying between them.

This rearrangement joins TRBV20-1 to TRBJ2-5; 11 nucleotides match TRBD1. Germline V lookup: CDR1 DFQATT, CDR2 SNEGSKA (reference sequence). The trim removed 8 bases at V and 5 bases at J, leaving 13 bases unmatched. The CDR3 loop spans 15 amino acids. The CDR3 protein is CSSWTGGLPQETQYF. Written as DNA, the CDR3 is TGCAGTTCATGGACAGGGGGCTTGCCCCAGGAGACCCAGTACTTC.

This clonotype was recorded many times. V usage is TRBV11-2 and J usage is TRBJ2-1; 11 bases fit TRBD2. J was trimmed by 0 bases and V by 7 bases; bases with no gene match: 14. This CDR3 is 19 amino acids long. Germline V gives CDR1 SGHAT, CDR2 FQNNGV. CDR3 loop: CASTPGASGGTGSYNEQFF. The CDR3 nucleotides are TGTGCCAGCACCCCCGGGGCTAGCGGGGGGACCGGCTCCTACAATGAGCAGTTCTTC.

Only a few counts were recorded for this clonotype. The V and J genes are TRBV29-1 and TRBJ2-1; 9 nucleotides line up with TRBD2. There are 14 residues in the CDR3. Germline V gene sequence: CDR1 SQVTM, CDR2 ANQGSEA. After removal of 7 bases from V and 4 bases from J, the junction contained 8 bases not matched to a gene. This CDR3 reads CSAGSGGLYNEQFF. The CDR3 bases are TGCAGCGCTGGGAGCGGGGGGCTTTACAATGAGCAGTTCTTC.

V and J are TRBV9 and TRBJ2-2, with no clear D. The CDR3 loop spans 16 amino acids. CDR1 and CDR2 (germline): SGDLS, YYNGEE. V gave up 3 bases and J gave up 0 bases, with 12 bases separating them. The CDR3 DNA reads TGTGCCAGCAGCGCCGAGACAATAACGAACACCGGGGAGCTGTTTTTT. Its protein product is CASSAETITNTGELFF.

This clonotype has only a few counts. The V call is TRBV2, the J call TRBJ2-1; 9 positions agree with TRBD2. CDR3 length: 15 residues. The ends lost 1 base at V and 6 bases at J; junction bases unmatched: 4. Germline V CDR1 and CDR2: SNHLY, FYNNEI. In nucleotides, the CDR3 is TGTGCCAGCAGTGAAGGAGCGGGAGGTGTCAATGAGCAGTTCTTC. Its protein product is CASSEGAGGVNEQFF.

This clonotype was observed a few times. The chain couples TRBV10-2 to TRBJ2-2; 9 bases agree with TRBD2. Germline V gene lookup returns CDR1 WSHSY and CDR2 SAAADI. V lost 8 bases to trimming and J lost 1 base; unmatched junction nucleotides: 11. The CDR3 runs 17 residues. The CDR3: CASHLASGALNTGELFF. The CDR3 DNA is TGCGCCAGCCATCTGGCTAGCGGGGCGCTGAACACCGGGGAGCTGTTTTTT.

This clonotype was seen ten or more times. The chain carries TRBV3-1 and TRBJ2-5; TRBD1 is a possible D gene (5 bases). CDR1 is LGHDT and CDR2 is YNNKEL in the germline V gene (reference sequence). V lost 4 bases and J 5 bases, leaving 11 bases between the germline ends. This CDR3 is built from 13 residues. The CDR3 region has the DNA TGTGCCAGCAGCCGGCCAGGGTGGGAGACCCAGTACTTC. Protein: CASSRPGWETQYF.

This clonotype appeared a few times. This chain links TRBV14 with TRBJ2-1; 14 positions match TRBD2. This CDR3 is built from 16 residues. The germline gives CDR1 SGHDN, CDR2 FVKESK. V was clipped by 2 bases and J by 7 bases; unmatched bases: 4. CDR3 region: CASSQRTSGRRNEQFF. The CDR3 DNA is TGTGCCAGCAGCCAACGGACTAGCGGGAGGCGTAATGAGCAGTTCTTC.

This clonotype was seen a handful of times. The chain links TRBV7-2 to TRBJ1-2; tentatively, D is TRBD1 (6 bases). CDR1 SGHTA and CDR2 FQGNSA come from the germline V gene. V lost 0 bases and J 8 bases, leaving 10 bases between the germline ends. The CDR3 loop spans 13 amino acids. The CDR3 is CASSLAGTWGYTF. Here the CDR3 DNA reads TGTGCCAGCAGCTTAGCCGGGACATGGGGCTACACCTTC.

This clonotype was seen only a few times. The chain uses TRBV11-2 and TRBJ1-2; D gene uncertain. This CDR3 is built from 12 residues. The V end was cut by 1 base, the J end by 2 bases, with 2 bases between. CDR1 and CDR2 from the germline V gene are SGHAT and FQNNGV. The DNA of the CDR3 is TGTGCCAGCAGCTTAGCCAACTATGGCTACACCTTC. Translation gives CASSLANYGYTF.

Only a few counts were recorded for this clonotype. The chain is built from TRBV7-2 and TRBJ2-7; the D is unclear. The germline V gene has CDR1 SGHTA and CDR2 FQGNSA. V shed 2 bases and J shed 3 bases, with 8 bases lying between them. This CDR3 has 13 residues. The CDR3 DNA follows: TGTGCCAGCAGCTTACGAAGGAACTACGAGCAGTACTTC. It yields the protein CASSLRRNYEQYF.

Concerning this clonotype: The junction departs from the called germline gene at one end, perhaps through a read error. This sequence joins TRBV6-1 and TRBJ2-3, with TRBD2 identical over 11 bases. Germline CDR1 MNHNS, CDR2 SASEGT. This CDR3 comprises 17 residues. The CDR3 DNA follows: TGTGCCAGCAGCCCCCGGACTAGCGGGTTCCGGCAGGATACGGAGTATTTT. Protein product: CASSPRTSGFRQDTEYF.